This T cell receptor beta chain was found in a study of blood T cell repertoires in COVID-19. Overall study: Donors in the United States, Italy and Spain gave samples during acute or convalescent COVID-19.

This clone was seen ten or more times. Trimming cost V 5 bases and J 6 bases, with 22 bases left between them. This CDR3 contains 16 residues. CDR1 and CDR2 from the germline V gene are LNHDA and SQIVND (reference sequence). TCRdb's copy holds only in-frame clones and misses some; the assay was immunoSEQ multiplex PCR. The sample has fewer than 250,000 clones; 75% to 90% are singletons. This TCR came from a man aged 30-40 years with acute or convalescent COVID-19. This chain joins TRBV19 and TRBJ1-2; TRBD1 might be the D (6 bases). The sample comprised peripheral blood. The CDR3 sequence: CASSSLGTGNRHGYTF. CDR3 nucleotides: TGTGCCAGTAGTTCCCTGGGCACAGGGAATAGGCATGGCTACACCTTC.